This entry lists 3 T cell receptor beta chains sequenced from one sample in a study of T cell repertoires in ileal Crohn's disease (dated by TCRdb to the late 2010s). The library was generated by the immunoSEQ multiplex PCR assay. The table comes from immuneACCESS by way of TCRdb, which keeps in-frame sequences with V and J called. Part of the clones is missing from these tables; in studies checked, under half for an unresolved V gene and the rest for unknown reasons. The sample table records 5,500 to 7,000 clones; 95% of these occur just once. The ten largest clones take up 0.31% of the sample. Input material: ileal tissue. The source is an adult with Crohn's disease.

The rearrangement links TRBV27 to TRBJ2-5; no clear D gene. The CDR3 spans 13 residues. Germline CDR1 reads MNHEY; CDR2 reads SMNVEV (reference sequence). V was trimmed by 0 bases and J by 9 bases, leaving 11 bases between them. This CDR3 reads CASSLSGATAQYF. CDR3 nucleotide sequence: TGTGCCAGCAGTTTATCTGGTGCCACGGCCCAGTACTTC.

This clone appeared a single time. The V call is TRBV11-2, the J call TRBJ2-7, with TRBD1 identical over 9 bases. Per the germline V gene, CDR1 is SGHAT and CDR2 is FQNNGV. The CDR3 has 15 amino acids. J lost 3 bases, V lost 5 bases, and 8 bases had no gene match. The CDR3 here is CASSARRGQGYEQYF. The CDR3 DNA reads as TGTGCCAGCAGCGCGCGTCGGGGACAGGGCTACGAGCAGTACTTC.

This clone has just one count. This chain joins TRBV4-3 and TRBJ1-3; 7 bases agree with TRBD1. The J segment lost 0 bases and the V segment lost 2 bases, leaving 4 bases of the junction unmatched. The germline V gene encodes CDR1 LGHNA and CDR2 YSLEER. This CDR3 contains 16 residues. In nucleotides, the CDR3 is TGCGCCAGCAGCCAATACAGGGGCCCCTCTGGAAACACCATATATTTT. The encoded protein is CASSQYRGPSGNTIYF.